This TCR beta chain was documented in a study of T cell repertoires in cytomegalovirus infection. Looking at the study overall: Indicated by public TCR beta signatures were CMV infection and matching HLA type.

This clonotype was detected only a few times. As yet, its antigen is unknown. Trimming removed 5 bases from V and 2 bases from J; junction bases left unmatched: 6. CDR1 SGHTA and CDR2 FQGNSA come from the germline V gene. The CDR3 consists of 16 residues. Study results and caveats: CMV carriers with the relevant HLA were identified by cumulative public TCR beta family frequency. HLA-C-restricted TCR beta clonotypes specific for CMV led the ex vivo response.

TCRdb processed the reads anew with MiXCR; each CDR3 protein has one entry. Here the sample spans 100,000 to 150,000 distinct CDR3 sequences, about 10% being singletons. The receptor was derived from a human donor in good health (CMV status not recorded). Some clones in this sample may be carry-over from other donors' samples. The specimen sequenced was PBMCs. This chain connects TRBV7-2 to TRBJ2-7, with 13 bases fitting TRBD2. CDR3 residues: CASSLVTSGGPYEQYF. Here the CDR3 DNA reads TGTGCCAGCAGCCTCGTGACTAGCGGGGGGCCCTACGAGCAGTACTTC.